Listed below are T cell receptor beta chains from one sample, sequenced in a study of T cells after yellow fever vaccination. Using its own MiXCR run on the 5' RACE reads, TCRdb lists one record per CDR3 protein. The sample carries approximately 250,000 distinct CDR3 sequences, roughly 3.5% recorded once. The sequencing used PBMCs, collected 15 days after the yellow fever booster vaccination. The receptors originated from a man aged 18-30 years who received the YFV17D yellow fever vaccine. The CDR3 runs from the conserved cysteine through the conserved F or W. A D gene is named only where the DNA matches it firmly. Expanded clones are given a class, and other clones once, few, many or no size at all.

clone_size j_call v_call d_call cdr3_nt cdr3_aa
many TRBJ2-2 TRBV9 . TGTGCCAGCAGCGTGAGAGGGACTGCCGACACCGGGGAGCTGTTTTTT CASSVRGTADTGELFF
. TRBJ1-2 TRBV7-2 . TGTGCCAGCACGCTACAGGGCGTCAACACCTTC CASTLQGVNTF
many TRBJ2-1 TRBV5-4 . TGTGCCAGCAGCTTTCAGGGCTCCGATGAGCAGTTCTTC CASSFQGSDEQFF
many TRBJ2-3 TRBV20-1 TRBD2 TGCAGTGCTCCCCAACTAGCGGGGGCGTACGGGGATACGCAGTATTTT CSAPQLAGAYGDTQYF
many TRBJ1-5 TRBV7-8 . TGTGCCAGCAGCTTAGTACGGGTCGGTAGCAATCAGCCCCAGCATTTT CASSLVRVGSNQPQHF
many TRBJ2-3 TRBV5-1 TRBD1 TGCGCCAGCAGGACCGGGACAGGTGGCACAGATACGCAGTATTTT CASRTGTGGTDTQYF
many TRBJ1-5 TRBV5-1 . TGCGCCAGCGCGGGGGTCCCCTGTTATAGCAATCAGCCCCAGCATTTT CASAGVPCYSNQPQHF
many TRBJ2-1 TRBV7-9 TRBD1 TGTGCCAGCAGCGAGCAGGGACAGGGAGGAGAGCAGTTCTTC CASSEQGQGGEQFF
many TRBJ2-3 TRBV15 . TGTGCCACCAGCAGAGCCTTAGGAGGGGGCGTGGATACGCAGTATTTT CATSRALGGGVDTQYF
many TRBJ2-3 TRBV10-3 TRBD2 TGTGCCATCAGGGATAATAGCGGGGGACGCACAGATACGCAGTATTTT CAIRDNSGGRTDTQYF
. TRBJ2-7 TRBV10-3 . TGTGCCACGCGCGGGGTTACCCACGAGCAGTACTTC CATRGVTHEQYF
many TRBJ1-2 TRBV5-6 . TGTGCCAGCAGCCGGGGGGGCGCTAACTATGGCTACACCTTC CASSRGGANYGYTF
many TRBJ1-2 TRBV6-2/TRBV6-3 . TGTGCCAGCAGTTCCACCGGGAGATACTATGGCTACACCTTC CASSSTGRYYGYTF
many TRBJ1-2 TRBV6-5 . TGTGCCAGCCGCTTCGAGGGACAACAACCTGGGGGCTACACCTTC CASRFEGQQPGGYTF
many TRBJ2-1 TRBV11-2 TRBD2 TGTGCCAGCAGCGGCCCCGGGGTAGCGGGGTGGCACAATGAGCAGTTCTTC CASSGPGVAGWHNEQFF
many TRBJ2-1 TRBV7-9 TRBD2 TGTGCCAGCAGCTCGGGACTAATAGATGAGCAGTTCTTC CASSSGLIDEQFF
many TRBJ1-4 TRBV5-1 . TGCGCCAGCAGCTTGGGAGGAACTAATGAAAAACTGTTTTTT CASSLGGTNEKLFF
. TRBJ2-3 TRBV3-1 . TGTGCCAGCGCGAATCGGGCGGTGGATACGCAGTATTTT CASANRAVDTQYF
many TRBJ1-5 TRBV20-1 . TGCAGTGCTAGAGGGGGGGGCCGCAATCAGCCCCAGCATTTT CSARGGGRNQPQHF
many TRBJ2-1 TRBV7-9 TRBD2 TGTGCCAGCAGCGGGACTAGAGACAATGAGCAGTTCTTC CASSGTRDNEQFF
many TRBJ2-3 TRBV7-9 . TGTGCCAGCAGCTCCGGCGGGGGCGGCACAGATACGCAGTATTTT CASSSGGGGTDTQYF
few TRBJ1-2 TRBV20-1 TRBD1 TGCAGTGCTAGAGGCCCCCGGGACAGGATTGGCTACACCTTC CSARGPRDRIGYTF
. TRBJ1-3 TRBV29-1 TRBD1 TGCAGCGTGAGGACAGGGTTCTCTGGAAACACCATATATTTT CSVRTGFSGNTIYF